This T cell receptor (beta chain) was sequenced during a study of OX40 agonist ivuxolimab in advanced cancers. Study-wide context: Ivuxolimab, which targeted the costimulatory receptor OX40 (CD134), was an agonistic, fully human IgG2 monoclonal antibody. Intravenous ivuxolimab was administered to patients every 2 weeks at six dose levels: 0.01, 0.1, 0.3, 1.5, 3 and 10 mg/kg. Among the approximately 54 dose-escalation patients, around 20 had hepatocellular carcinoma, around 15 melanoma, 9 renal cell carcinoma and 9 head and neck cancer. In the dose-escalation cohort, more than 80% of patients were male, and the mean age was 60 years with a range of roughly 23 to 79. Prior anti-PD-1, anti-PD-L1 or anti-CTLA-4 therapy was permitted, and 30% to 45% of dose-escalation patients had received checkpoint inhibitors. Partial responses occurred in three dose-escalation patients, of whom one had hepatocellular carcinoma and two had cutaneous melanoma. The point of sequencing TCRbeta in the periphery was to test whether ivuxolimab changed TCR sequence diversity and drove clonal T-cell expansion. The paper reports the monotherapy dose-escalation portion (N = 52 patients) of the phase I ivuxolimab trial. Study-wide findings and limitations: In the 0.1-3.0 mg/kg groups, partial responders had among the lowest normalized peripheral clonal expansion, particularly in CD8+ T cells. Low levels of normalized T-cell clonal expansion were also shown by some nonresponding patients. On average, CD8+ T cells showed more expanded clones than CD4+ T cells after ivuxolimab. At doses from 0.1 to 3.0 mg/kg, clonal expansion was seen in both CD4+ and CD8+ blood T cells between baseline and week 6. Antigen specificity was not determined for the clonally expanded peripheral T cells.

Patients with a history of autoimmune disease or receiving systemic immunosuppression were excluded from the trial. In every dose cohort, peripheral blood was drawn for TCR sequencing at baseline, cycle 4 day 1, and cycle 7 day 1. The samples were drawn from a first-in-human, open-label, multicenter phase I dose-escalation trial of ivuxolimab. Adults with locally advanced or metastatic melanoma, renal cell, hepatocellular, or head and neck squamous cell carcinoma were enrolled in the trial. Before TCR sequencing, CD4+ T cells and CD8+ T cells were sorted from peripheral blood as separate populations. Genomic DNA was extracted from sorted cells for sequencing of the TCRbeta CDR3 region. TCRbeta CDR3 regions were sequenced using the immunoSEQ Assay. Imported from immuneACCESS, the table was reduced by TCRdb to in-frame sequences with V and J called. These copies leave out some clones; in studies compared against another copy, an unresolved V gene accounts for under half, and the cause of the remainder is not known. The sample table records approximately 60,000 clones; around 81% of these occur just once. Clones ranked in the top ten supply 0.9% to 1.1% of the sample.

Trimming accounts for 2 bases at V and 0 bases at J, while the number of junction bases matched to no gene is 7. From its cysteine to its phenylalanine, the CDR3 spans 18 amino acids. The DNA shown is the 54-base CDR3, in frame from base 1. CDR1 and CDR2, per the germline V gene, are LGHNT and FRNRAP. On this clone: What this receptor recognizes is not known. No clone much larger than this one lies a single base away; base qualities are absent.

This receptor was identified in an adult with an advanced solid tumor such as melanoma, head and neck, liver or kidney cancer. The rearrangement combines TRBV12-5 with TRBJ2-2, with 9 middle bases fitting TRBD2. Here the sequenced sample was CD4+ or CD8+ T cells sorted from blood, taken in a trial of the OX40 agonist ivuxolimab. Here is the DNA: TGTGCTAGTGGTTTGCCGTGGGGGACTAGCACGAACACCGGGGAGCTGTTTTTT. Translated, this gives CASGLPWGTSTNTGELFF.